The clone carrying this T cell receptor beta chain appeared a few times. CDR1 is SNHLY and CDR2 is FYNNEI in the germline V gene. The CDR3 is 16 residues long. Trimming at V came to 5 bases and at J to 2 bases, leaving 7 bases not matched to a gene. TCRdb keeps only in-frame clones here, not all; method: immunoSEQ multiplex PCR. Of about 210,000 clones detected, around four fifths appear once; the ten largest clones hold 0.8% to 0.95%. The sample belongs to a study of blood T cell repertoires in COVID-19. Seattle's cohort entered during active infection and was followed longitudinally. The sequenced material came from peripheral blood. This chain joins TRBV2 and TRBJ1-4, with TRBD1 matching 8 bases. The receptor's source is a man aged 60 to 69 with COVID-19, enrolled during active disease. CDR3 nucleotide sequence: TGTGCCAGCAGTCTCAATCAGGGGGCCACTAATGAAAAACTGTTTTTT. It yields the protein CASSLNQGATNEKLFF. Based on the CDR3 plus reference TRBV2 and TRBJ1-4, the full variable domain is EPEVTQTPSHQVTQMGQEVILRCVPISNHLYFYWYRQILGQKVEFLVSFYNNEISEKSEIFDDQFSVERPDGSNFTLKIRSTKLEDSAMYFCASSLNQGATNEKLFFGSGTQLSVL.